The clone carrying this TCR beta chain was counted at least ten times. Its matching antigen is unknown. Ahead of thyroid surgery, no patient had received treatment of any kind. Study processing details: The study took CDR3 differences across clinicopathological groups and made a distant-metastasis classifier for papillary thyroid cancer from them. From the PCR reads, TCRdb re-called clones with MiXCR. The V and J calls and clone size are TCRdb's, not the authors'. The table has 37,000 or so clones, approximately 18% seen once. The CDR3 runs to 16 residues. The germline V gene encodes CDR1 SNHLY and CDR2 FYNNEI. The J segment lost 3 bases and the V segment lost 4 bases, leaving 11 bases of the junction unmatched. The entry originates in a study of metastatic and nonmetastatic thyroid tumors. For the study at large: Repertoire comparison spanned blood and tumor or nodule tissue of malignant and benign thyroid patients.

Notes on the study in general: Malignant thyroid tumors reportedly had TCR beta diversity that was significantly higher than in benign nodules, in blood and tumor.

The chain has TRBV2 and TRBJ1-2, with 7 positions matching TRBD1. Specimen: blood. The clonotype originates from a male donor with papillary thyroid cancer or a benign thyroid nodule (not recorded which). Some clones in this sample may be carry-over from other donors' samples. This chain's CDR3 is CASSGAPGQTHYGYTF. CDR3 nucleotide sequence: TGTGCCAGCAGTGGCGCTCCGGGACAGACACACTATGGCTACACCTTC.